A selection of T cell receptor beta chains follows, all from one sample in a study of blood T cell repertoires in COVID-19. Sequencing used immunoSEQ multiplex PCR; TCRdb keeps in-frame clones, though not all of them. This table has about 42,000 clones, about 85% appearing once. The sample comprised peripheral blood. Receptor source: a human donor in a cohort sampled during active COVID-19. Both conserved end residues are trimmed from each CDR3.

v_call	j_call	cdr3_aa
TRBV5-1	TRBJ1-1	ASHFERQDEAF
TRBV2	TRBJ2-3	ASKPTRGDTQY
TRBV10-1	TRBJ2-7	ANSDTPYEQY
TRBV4-2	TRBJ1-1	ASSQGPNTEAF
TRBV28	TRBJ2-7	ASSLWTSGYEQY
TRBV6-5	TRBJ2-7	ASRTAGYEQY
TRBV6-1	TRBJ2-3	ASSEGSGRPATQY
TRBV7-9	TRBJ2-3	ASSPPVPNGPTDTQY
TRBV18	TRBJ1-3	ASSPDRSGNTIY
TRBV3-1/TRBV3-2	TRBJ2-1	ASSPDRSYNEQF
TRBV29-1	TRBJ2-2	SVDRQGTGELF
TRBV5-5	TRBJ1-4	ASSLTPRGVGEKLF
TRBV5-5	TRBJ2-1	ASSLAPGGGNNEQF
TRBV9	TRBJ2-3	ASSASPRSAGASTQY
TRBV11-2	TRBJ2-3	ASSLRQARGTDTQY
TRBV5-4	TRBJ2-5	ASSLNREETQY
TRBV3-1/TRBV3-2	TRBJ1-2	ASSQVPREGYGYT
TRBV5-1	TRBJ1-2	ASSLSGQGTDGYT
TRBV29-1	TRBJ2-7	SVSPRTGYEQY
TRBV18	TRBJ2-3	ASSPPGLAGITDTQY
TRBV7-3	TRBJ1-5	ASSLVPGGNQPQH
TRBV9	TRBJ2-2	ASSVYHNANTGELF
TRBV30	TRBJ2-2	AWGQGGTGELF
TRBV10-3	TRBJ2-7	AISLSGEGYEQY
TRBV28	TRBJ1-2	ASSPRGAPGYGYT
TRBV4-1	TRBJ2-1	ASSQDQYGASYNEQF
TRBV4-2	TRBJ1-3	ASSQSRTGLSGNTIY
TRBV3-1/TRBV3-2	TRBJ2-6	ASSPLRRGQGMSGANVLT
TRBV25-1	TRBJ1-5	ASSEWRDRSNQPQH
TRBV6-5	TRBJ2-2	ASIKLAGTGELF
TRBV11-2	TRBJ2-5	ASSPRPGGETQY
TRBV30	TRBJ2-3	AWRPGLVLWGGTDTQY
TRBV5-1	TRBJ1-5	ASREGSTENQPQH
TRBV4-1	TRBJ1-6	ASSQVAGLNSPLH
TRBV7-2	TRBJ2-3	ASSLGHRGRDTDTQY
TRBV5-1	TRBJ2-3	ASSFPGQITDTQY
TRBV7-2	TRBJ2-7	ASALGLSFYEQY
TRBV5-1	TRBJ2-1	ASSLGGLNNEQF
TRBV3-1/TRBV3-2	TRBJ2-7	ASSQAYRGRYYEQY
TRBV7-6	TRBJ2-3	ASSPRSGGAFYADTQY